Listed below are T cell receptor beta chains from one sample, sequenced in a study of CD8 T cells in ankylosing spondylitis. TCRdb processed the 5' RACE reads anew with MiXCR; each CDR3 protein has one entry. The sample has about 480,000 distinct CDR3 sequences, 17% seen once. The sequenced material came from blood, either unsorted or a sorted T cell fraction (not recorded which). Source of these receptors: a male donor with ankylosing spondylitis. CDR3s include the opening cysteine and the closing phenylalanine or tryptophan. Fields, in order: clone size, V gene, D gene, J gene, CDR3 protein, CDR3 DNA. The D gene is left open where the match is weak. Only part of the rows carry a size: once, few, many, or a class if the clone is expanded.

clone size: few
V gene: TRBV6-5
D gene: .
J gene: TRBJ1-2
CDR3 protein: CASSSKPVAGFYGYTF
CDR3 DNA: TGTGCCAGCAGTTCAAAACCAGTAGCAGGGTTCTATGGCTACACCTTC

clone size: few
V gene: TRBV5-1
D gene: TRBD1
J gene: TRBJ2-2
CDR3 protein: CASSGGQGIGELFF
CDR3 DNA: TGCGCCAGCAGCGGCGGACAGGGCATCGGGGAGCTGTTTTTT

clone size: .
V gene: TRBV12-3/TRBV12-4
D gene: .
J gene: TRBJ2-5
CDR3 protein: CATSPNLRAQETQYF
CDR3 DNA: TGTGCCACCTCCCCAAATCTCCGGGCCCAAGAGACCCAGTACTTC

clone size: .
V gene: TRBV27
D gene: .
J gene: TRBJ2-7
CDR3 protein: CASSLKAGSGYEQYF
CDR3 DNA: TGTGCCAGCAGTTTAAAGGCGGGGTCCGGGTACGAGCAGTACTTC

clone size: few
V gene: TRBV12-3/TRBV12-4
D gene: TRBD1
J gene: TRBJ1-2
CDR3 protein: CATMGGQVNYGYTF
CDR3 DNA: TGTGCCACCATGGGGGGACAGGTGAACTATGGCTACACCTTC

clone size: .
V gene: TRBV7-7
D gene: TRBD1
J gene: TRBJ2-5
CDR3 protein: CASSRDRAQETQYF
CDR3 DNA: TGTGCCAGCAGCCGGGACAGGGCCCAAGAGACCCAGTACTTC

clone size: .
V gene: TRBV3-1
D gene: .
J gene: TRBJ2-1
CDR3 protein: CASSQDRSGSQFF
CDR3 DNA: TGTGCCAGCAGCCAAGATCGGTCGGGTAGTCAGTTCTTC

clone size: .
V gene: TRBV27
D gene: .
J gene: TRBJ2-3
CDR3 protein: CASSSRLFSRTRTDTQYF
CDR3 DNA: TGTGCCAGCAGTTCCCGCCTATTTAGCCGAACCCGCACAGATACGCAGTATTTT

clone size: .
V gene: TRBV6-1
D gene: .
J gene: TRBJ1-2
CDR3 protein: CATFWVNYGYTF
CDR3 DNA: TGTGCCACCTTTTGGGTAAACTATGGCTACACCTTC

clone size: few
V gene: TRBV18
D gene: .
J gene: TRBJ2-7
CDR3 protein: CASSPGLQGSGEQYF
CDR3 DNA: TGTGCCAGCTCACCAGGGTTACAGGGATCTGGCGAGCAGTACTTC

clone size: .
V gene: TRBV20-1
D gene: TRBD2
J gene: TRBJ2-7
CDR3 protein: CSARKAGETGEQYF
CDR3 DNA: TGCAGTGCTAGAAAGGCGGGGGAAACGGGAGAGCAGTACTTC

clone size: few
V gene: TRBV2
D gene: .
J gene: TRBJ1-1
CDR3 protein: CASSEWGVTAEAFF
CDR3 DNA: TGTGCCAGCAGTGAATGGGGAGTCACCGCTGAAGCTTTCTTT

clone size: .
V gene: TRBV11-2
D gene: .
J gene: TRBJ1-4
CDR3 protein: CASSDSTGPEKKLFF
CDR3 DNA: TGTGCCAGCAGCGACAGCACAGGGCCGGAGAAAAAACTGTTTTTT

clone size: .
V gene: TRBV15
D gene: .
J gene: TRBJ2-1
CDR3 protein: CATSRANSYNEQFF
CDR3 DNA: TGTGCCACCAGCAGAGCTAACTCCTACAATGAGCAGTTCTTC

clone size: many
V gene: TRBV6-1
D gene: .
J gene: TRBJ1-1
CDR3 protein: CASSRGRKDTEAFF
CDR3 DNA: TGTGCCAGCAGTCGGGGACGGAAAGACACTGAAGCTTTCTTT

clone size: many
V gene: TRBV5-1
D gene: .
J gene: TRBJ2-7
CDR3 protein: CASSVQGSYEQYF
CDR3 DNA: TGCGCCAGCAGCGTGCAGGGGTCCTACGAGCAGTACTTC

clone size: few
V gene: TRBV5-1
D gene: .
J gene: TRBJ1-3
CDR3 protein: CASSGPSGNTIYF
CDR3 DNA: TGCGCCAGCAGCGGCCCCTCTGGAAACACCATATATTTT

clone size: .
V gene: TRBV20-1
D gene: .
J gene: TRBJ1-1
CDR3 protein: CSARIPPRTEAFF
CDR3 DNA: TGCAGTGCCCGGATCCCCCCCCGGACTGAAGCTTTCTTT

clone size: many
V gene: TRBV5-6
D gene: .
J gene: TRBJ2-3
CDR3 protein: CASSSLSQGTQYF
CDR3 DNA: TGTGCCAGCAGCTCCCTGTCCCAGGGAACGCAGTATTTT

clone size: .
V gene: TRBV7-3
D gene: .
J gene: TRBJ2-1
CDR3 protein: CASSLEGRAIDEQFF
CDR3 DNA: TGTGCCAGCAGCTTAGAGGGAAGGGCAATAGATGAGCAGTTCTTC

clone size: many
V gene: TRBV12-3/TRBV12-4
D gene: .
J gene: TRBJ2-2
CDR3 protein: CASSSVRGSTGELFF
CDR3 DNA: TGTGCCAGCAGTTCCGTCAGGGGCAGTACCGGGGAGCTGTTTTTT

clone size: many
V gene: TRBV9
D gene: .
J gene: TRBJ1-1
CDR3 protein: CASSVDLGPGTEAFF
CDR3 DNA: TGTGCCAGCAGCGTAGATCTGGGGCCGGGCACTGAAGCTTTCTTT

clone size: .
V gene: TRBV6-1
D gene: .
J gene: TRBJ2-2
CDR3 protein: CASSERGSTGELFF
CDR3 DNA: TGTGCCAGCAGTGAACGCGGGTCCACCGGGGAGCTGTTTTTT

clone size: few
V gene: TRBV5-1
D gene: TRBD1
J gene: TRBJ2-1
CDR3 protein: CASSSGQGDYNEQFF
CDR3 DNA: TGCGCCAGCAGCTCGGGACAGGGAGATTACAATGAGCAGTTCTTC

clone size: .
V gene: TRBV5-8
D gene: .
J gene: TRBJ2-3
CDR3 protein: CASSTGDRLITDTQYF
CDR3 DNA: TGTGCCAGCAGCACTGGGGACCGCTTGATCACAGATACGCAGTATTTT

clone size: many
V gene: TRBV29-1
D gene: .
J gene: TRBJ2-1
CDR3 protein: CSVVARAGYNEQFF
CDR3 DNA: TGCAGCGTTGTTGCCAGGGCTGGATACAATGAGCAGTTCTTC

clone size: .
V gene: TRBV11-2
D gene: TRBD1
J gene: TRBJ2-5
CDR3 protein: CASSLDGWQGAETQYF
CDR3 DNA: TGTGCCAGCAGCTTAGATGGTTGGCAGGGGGCAGAGACCCAGTACTTC

clone size: few
V gene: TRBV7-2
D gene: .
J gene: TRBJ1-2
CDR3 protein: CASGTDAGAPGGGGYTF
CDR3 DNA: TGTGCCAGCGGCACAGATGCAGGGGCCCCGGGAGGCGGTGGCTACACCTTC

clone size: many
V gene: TRBV12-3/TRBV12-4
D gene: .
J gene: TRBJ2-3
CDR3 protein: CASERDRTDTQYF
CDR3 DNA: TGTGCCAGCGAGCGAGATCGGACAGATACGCAGTATTTT

clone size: .
V gene: TRBV6-5
D gene: TRBD2
J gene: TRBJ2-1
CDR3 protein: CASSYELAGGGEQFF
CDR3 DNA: TGTGCCAGCAGTTACGAACTAGCGGGGGGAGGGGAGCAGTTCTTC

clone size: .
V gene: TRBV12-3/TRBV12-4
D gene: .
J gene: TRBJ2-1
CDR3 protein: CASRAQESSYNEQFF
CDR3 DNA: TGTGCCAGCAGAGCCCAGGAGAGCTCCTACAATGAGCAGTTCTTC

clone size: few
V gene: TRBV25-1
D gene: .
J gene: TRBJ2-2
CDR3 protein: CASSELRAATGELFF
CDR3 DNA: TGTGCCAGCAGTGAACTCAGGGCGGCCACCGGGGAGCTGTTTTTT

clone size: few
V gene: TRBV2
D gene: .
J gene: TRBJ2-1
CDR3 protein: CAGGMGLRSNEQFF
CDR3 DNA: TGTGCCGGGGGGATGGGACTTCGGTCCAATGAGCAGTTCTTC

clone size: few
V gene: TRBV6-5
D gene: TRBD2
J gene: TRBJ2-5
CDR3 protein: CASSGGGNQYF
CDR3 DNA: TGTGCCAGCAGTGGGGGGGGAAACCAGTACTTC

clone size: few
V gene: TRBV29-1
D gene: .
J gene: TRBJ1-5
CDR3 protein: CSVLSGIGNQPQHF
CDR3 DNA: TGCAGCGTTCTCTCTGGGATCGGCAATCAGCCCCAGCATTTT

clone size: few
V gene: TRBV19
D gene: .
J gene: TRBJ2-7
CDR3 protein: CASSMYHRTPGQRLGGYSYEQYF
CDR3 DNA: TGTGCCAGTAGTATGTATCATCGTACTCCGGGACAACGACTTGGTGGATACTCCTACGAGCAGTACTTC

clone size: few
V gene: TRBV19
D gene: .
J gene: TRBJ1-6
CDR3 protein: CASMLRGNSPLHF
CDR3 DNA: TGTGCCAGTATGCTCAGGGGTAATTCACCCCTCCACTTT

clone size: .
V gene: TRBV20-1
D gene: .
J gene: TRBJ2-7
CDR3 protein: CSARASAGSSYEQYF
CDR3 DNA: TGCAGTGCTAGAGCTTCCGCGGGGAGCTCCTACGAGCAGTACTTC

clone size: .
V gene: TRBV20-1
D gene: .
J gene: TRBJ1-1
CDR3 protein: CSAPSGGGAWDTEAFF
CDR3 DNA: TGCAGTGCGCCTTCGGGAGGGGGGGCGTGGGACACTGAAGCTTTCTTT

clone size: few
V gene: TRBV3-1
D gene: .
J gene: TRBJ1-6
CDR3 protein: CASRSGINSPLHF
CDR3 DNA: TGTGCCAGCAGGTCCGGGATTAATTCACCCCTCCACTTT